The rows below give T cell receptor beta chains drawn from one sample of a study of cytotoxic CD8 clonotypes in ibrutinib-treated CLL. Profiled with immunoSEQ multiplex PCR; TCRdb holds only in-frame clones, not every one. This table holds roughly 150,000 clones, about 88% found once. Sequencing was performed on PBMCs, taken at disease progression, from a patient treated with ibrutinib. The receptors derive from a human donor with chronic lymphocytic leukemia. The CDR3 runs from the conserved cysteine through the conserved F or W. A D gene is named only where the DNA matches it firmly. Rows give clone size only sometimes, using once, few, many, or a class for an expanded clone.

CDR3: CASSSRPAWDRGRRSGANVLTF
DNA: TGTGCCAGCAGCTCACGACCAGCTTGGGACAGGGGCCGACGCTCTGGGGCCAACGTCCTGACTTTC
D: TRBD1
J: TRBJ2-6
V: TRBV7-3
size: NA

CDR3: CASSPGRSQETQYF
DNA: TGTGCCAGCAGCCCGGGACGGTCCCAAGAGACCCAGTACTTC
D: NA
J: TRBJ2-5
V: TRBV7-3
size: once

CDR3: CASSLSWSGLTRNEQYF
DNA: TGTGCCAGCAGTTTATCTTGGAGCGGCTTAACCCGAAACGAGCAGTACTTC
D: NA
J: TRBJ2-7
V: TRBV27
size: once

CDR3: CASSLRSVNPSGANVLTF
DNA: TGCGCCAGCAGCCTAAGATCTGTAAACCCCTCTGGGGCCAACGTCCTGACTTTC
D: NA
J: TRBJ2-6
V: TRBV4-3
size: NA

CDR3: CASSPRFTDTASNQPQHF
DNA: TGTGCCAGCTCACCCCGTTTTACGGACACGGCTAGCAATCAGCCCCAGCATTTT
D: NA
J: TRBJ1-5
V: TRBV18
size: NA

CDR3: CASSQDLDRGLRETQYF
DNA: TGCGCCAGCAGCCAAGATCTTGACAGGGGGCTTAGAGAGACCCAGTACTTC
D: TRBD1
J: TRBJ2-5
V: TRBV4-1
size: NA

CDR3: CASSFRDRGSYEQYF
DNA: TGTGCCAGCAGTTTTAGGGACAGGGGCTCCTACGAGCAGTACTTC
D: TRBD1
J: TRBJ2-7
V: TRBV28
size: few

CDR3: CASSFGQGNYGYTF
DNA: TGTGCCAGCAGCTTCGGACAGGGAAACTATGGCTACACCTTC
D: TRBD1
J: TRBJ1-2
V: TRBV7-8
size: NA

CDR3: CASSSQGYEQYF
DNA: TGTGCCAGCAGCTCACAGGGTTACGAGCAGTACTTC
D: NA
J: TRBJ2-7
V: TRBV7-9
size: NA

CDR3: CASSLSEVNEQFF
DNA: TGCGCCAGCAGCTTAAGTGAAGTCAATGAGCAGTTCTTC
D: NA
J: TRBJ2-1
V: TRBV5-1
size: NA

CDR3: CASSLQDGYTF
DNA: TGTGCCAGCAGTTTACAGGATGGCTACACCTTC
D: NA
J: TRBJ1-2
V: TRBV28
size: once

CDR3: CASSVGQDYGYTF
DNA: TGTGCCAGCAGCGTGGGACAGGACTATGGCTACACCTTC
D: TRBD1
J: TRBJ1-2
V: TRBV5-4
size: NA

CDR3: CSVEDPKGGGLRNTEAFF
DNA: TGCAGCGTTGAAGATCCTAAGGGGGGCGGTTTAAGGAACACTGAAGCTTTCTTT
D: NA
J: TRBJ1-1
V: TRBV29-1
size: NA

CDR3: CASSSGGTSGSNEQFF
DNA: TGCGCCAGCAGCTCAGGGGGGACTAGCGGGAGCAATGAGCAGTTCTTC
D: TRBD2
J: TRBJ2-1
V: TRBV5-1
size: NA

CDR3: CASSPGGEQNQPQHF
DNA: TGTGCCAGCAGCCCGGGGGGGGAACAGAATCAGCCCCAGCATTTT
D: NA
J: TRBJ1-5
V: TRBV7-8
size: NA

CDR3: CASRRDRGSYEQYF
DNA: TGTGCCAGCAGGCGGGACAGGGGCTCCTACGAGCAGTACTTC
D: TRBD1
J: TRBJ2-7
V: TRBV6-1
size: NA

CDR3: CASSQDPAGPYGYTF
DNA: TGTGCCAGCAGCCAAGATCCCGCAGGGCCCTATGGCTACACCTTC
D: NA
J: TRBJ1-2
V: TRBV4-2
size: NA

CDR3: CASSLEGGVMDTQYF
DNA: TGTGCCAGCAGCCTCGAGGGGGGAGTGATGGATACGCAGTATTTT
D: NA
J: TRBJ2-3
V: TRBV7-2
size: NA

CDR3: CASSLSGGPPDEQYF
DNA: TGTGCCAGCAGCTTGAGTGGCGGCCCCCCGGACGAGCAGTACTTC
D: NA
J: TRBJ2-7
V: TRBV7-9
size: NA

CDR3: CASRPTGANYGYTF
DNA: TGTGCCAGCAGACCGACAGGGGCTAACTATGGCTACACCTTC
D: TRBD1
J: TRBJ1-2
V: TRBV28
size: NA

CDR3: CASSQQGADTGELFF
DNA: TGTGCCAGCAGTCAACAGGGGGCCGACACCGGGGAGCTGTTTTTT
D: TRBD1
J: TRBJ2-2
V: TRBV7-3
size: NA

CDR3: CASSWGGGQETQYF
DNA: TGTGCCAGCAGCTGGGGGGGAGGCCAAGAGACCCAGTACTTC
D: TRBD2
J: TRBJ2-5
V: TRBV11-2
size: NA

CDR3: CACSWTRTSTNEKLFF
DNA: TGTGCCTGTTCCTGGACCCGGACTTCAACTAATGAAAAACTGTTTTTT
D: NA
J: TRBJ1-4
V: TRBV30
size: NA

CDR3: CASSFRFSKGSGDQPQHF
DNA: TGTGCCAGCAGTTTTCGATTTAGTAAGGGGAGCGGGGATCAGCCCCAGCATTTT
D: NA
J: TRBJ1-5
V: TRBV28
size: once

CDR3: CASSLDSGGLEQYF
DNA: TGCGCCAGCAGCTTGGACTCGGGGGGGTTGGAGCAGTACTTC
D: TRBD2
J: TRBJ2-7
V: TRBV5-1
size: NA

CDR3: CASSFRSGEQETQYF
DNA: TGTGCCAGCAGCTTCAGATCAGGGGAACAAGAGACCCAGTACTTC
D: NA
J: TRBJ2-5
V: TRBV11-2
size: NA

CDR3: CAWSVLSEVDEQYF
DNA: TGTGCCTGGAGTGTACTTTCCGAGGTCGACGAGCAGTACTTC
D: NA
J: TRBJ2-7
V: TRBV30
size: NA

CDR3: CASSLATGTSGSWPYEQYF
DNA: TGCGCCAGCAGCTTGGCCACCGGGACTAGCGGGAGTTGGCCCTACGAGCAGTACTTC
D: TRBD2
J: TRBJ2-7
V: TRBV5-1
size: NA

CDR3: CASSGQGAPYNEQFF
DNA: TGTGCCAGTAGTGGACAGGGGGCCCCCTACAATGAGCAGTTCTTC
D: TRBD1
J: TRBJ2-1
V: TRBV19
size: NA

CDR3: CASTRVPRETQYF
DNA: TGCGCCAGCACCCGGGTGCCTCGTGAGACCCAGTACTTC
D: NA
J: TRBJ2-5
V: TRBV5-1
size: NA

CDR3: CASRKPDRGDTQYF
DNA: TGTGCCAGCAGAAAACCGGACAGGGGAGATACGCAGTATTTT
D: TRBD1
J: TRBJ2-3
V: TRBV6-6
size: NA

CDR3: CASSIRGVTYEQYF
DNA: TGTGCCAGTAGTATAAGGGGAGTTACCTACGAGCAGTACTTC
D: NA
J: TRBJ2-7
V: TRBV19
size: NA

CDR3: CASSAGTGTNEKLFF
DNA: TGTGCCAGCAGCGCCGGGACAGGGACTAATGAAAAACTGTTTTTT
D: TRBD1
J: TRBJ1-4
V: TRBV9
size: NA

CDR3: CASSPDPPQQQYF
DNA: TGCGCCAGCAGCCCAGATCCGCCCCAGCAGCAGTACTTC
D: NA
J: TRBJ2-7
V: TRBV5-1
size: few

CDR3: CASSPTEWGYTF
DNA: TGTGCCAGCAGCCCGACAGAGTGGGGCTACACCTTC
D: NA
J: TRBJ1-2
V: TRBV28
size: NA